The present T cell receptor beta chain was sequenced within a study of cytotoxic CD8 clonotypes in ibrutinib-treated CLL. Study outcomes and limitations: Public clonotypes were seen rarely and were contracted or stable on treatment. Measured clonality at baseline was greater than in age-matched healthy donors and tracked with circulating CD8+ T-cell counts. Ibrutinib response saw clonality rise, and progression saw it return toward baseline.

Worth noting for this clone: Antigen specificity is unknown.

Target depth was 1 in 200,000 to 1 in 1 million T cells, about 10x per clonotype. Sequencing used immunoSEQ multiplex PCR; TCRdb keeps in-frame clones, though not all of them. The repertoire holds approximately 15,000 clones, roughly 68% seen once, with 10% to 15% in the top ten. The V gene end was trimmed by 6 bases and the J gene end by 6 bases; junction bases not matched to a gene: 6. Germline CDR1 MNHEY, CDR2 SVGAGI. The CDR3 totals 14 residues. The receptor's source is a human donor with chronic lymphocytic leukemia. This chain joins TRBV6-5 and TRBJ2-1; 9 bases are a match to TRBD1. Sequenced here: PBMCs, sampled before ibrutinib treatment. The CDR3 DNA sequence: TGTGCCAGCAGGTACAGGGGGCCGCCCAATGAGCAGTTCTTC. Encoded protein: CASRYRGPPNEQFF.